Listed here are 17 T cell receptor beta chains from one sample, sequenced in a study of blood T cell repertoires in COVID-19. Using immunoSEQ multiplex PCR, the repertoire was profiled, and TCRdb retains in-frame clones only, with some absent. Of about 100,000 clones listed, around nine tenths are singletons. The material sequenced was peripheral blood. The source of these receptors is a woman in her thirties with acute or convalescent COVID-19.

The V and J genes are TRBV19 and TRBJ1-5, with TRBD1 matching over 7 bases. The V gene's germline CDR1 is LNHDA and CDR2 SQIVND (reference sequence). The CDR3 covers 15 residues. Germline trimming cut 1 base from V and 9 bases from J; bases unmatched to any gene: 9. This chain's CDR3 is CASSIAGGGPRPQHF. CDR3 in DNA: TGTGCCAGTAGTATAGCAGGGGGAGGCCCACGGCCCCAGCATTTT.

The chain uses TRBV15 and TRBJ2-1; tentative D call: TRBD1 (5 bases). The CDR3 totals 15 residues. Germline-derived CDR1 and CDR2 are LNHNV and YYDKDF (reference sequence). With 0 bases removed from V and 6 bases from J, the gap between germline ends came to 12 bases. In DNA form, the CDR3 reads TGTGCCACCAGCAGAGATAGGGGAAGGATCAATGAGCAGTTCTTC. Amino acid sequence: CATSRDRGRINEQFF.

The CDR3 loop reads CASSLVAGGSTGELFF. The CDR3 nucleotides are TGTGCCAGCAGCTTAGTAGCGGGGGGTTCTACCGGGGAGCTGTTTTTT. The chain recombines TRBV11-3 with TRBJ2-2, with 10 nucleotides matching TRBD2. Germline CDR1 SGHNT, CDR2 YENEEA. V shed 1 base and J 5 bases; nucleotides not matched to a gene: 4. The CDR3 spans 16 residues. Variable domain in full (rest from reference TRBV11-3 and TRBJ2-2): EAGVVQSPRYKIIEKKQPVAFWCNPISGHNTLYWYLQNLGQGPELLIRYENEEAVDDSQLPKDRFSAERLKGVDSTLKIQPAELGDSAVYLCASSLVAGGSTGELFFGEGSRLTVL.

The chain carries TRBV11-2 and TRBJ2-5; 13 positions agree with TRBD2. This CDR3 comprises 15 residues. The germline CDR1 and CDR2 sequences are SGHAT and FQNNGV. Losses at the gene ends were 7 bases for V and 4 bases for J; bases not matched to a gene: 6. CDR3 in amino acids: CASTGLAGVGETQYF. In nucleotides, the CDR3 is TGTGCCAGCACCGGACTAGCGGGAGTTGGAGAGACCCAGTACTTC. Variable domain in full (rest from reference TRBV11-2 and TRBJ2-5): EAGVAQSPRYKIIEKRQSVAFWCNPISGHATLYWYQQILGQGPKLLIQFQNNGVVDDSQLPKDRFSAERLKGVDSTLKIQPAKLEDSAVYLCASTGLAGVGETQYFGPGTRLLVL.

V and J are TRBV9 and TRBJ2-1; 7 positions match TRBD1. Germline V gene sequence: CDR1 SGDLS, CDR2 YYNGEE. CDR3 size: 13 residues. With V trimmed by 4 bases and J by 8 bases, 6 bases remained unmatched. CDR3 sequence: CASSQRQGDEQFF. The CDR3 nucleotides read TGTGCCAGCAGCCAACGACAGGGCGATGAGCAGTTCTTC.

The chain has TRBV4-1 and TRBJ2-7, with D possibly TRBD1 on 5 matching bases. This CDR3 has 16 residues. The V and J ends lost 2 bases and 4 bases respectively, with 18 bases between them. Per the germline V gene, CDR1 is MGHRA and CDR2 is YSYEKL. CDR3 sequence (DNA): TGCGCCAGCAGCCAACTCAGTAAGGTGGACAAATACGAGCAGTACTTC. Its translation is CASSQLSKVDKYEQYF.

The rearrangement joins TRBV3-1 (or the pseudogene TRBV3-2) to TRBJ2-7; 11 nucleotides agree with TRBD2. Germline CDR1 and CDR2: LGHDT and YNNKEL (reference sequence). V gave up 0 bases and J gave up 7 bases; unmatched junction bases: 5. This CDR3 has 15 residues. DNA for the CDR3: TGTGCCAGCAGCCAAGACGTAGCGGGGGGGCGGGAGCAGTACTTC. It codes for CASSQDVAGGREQYF.

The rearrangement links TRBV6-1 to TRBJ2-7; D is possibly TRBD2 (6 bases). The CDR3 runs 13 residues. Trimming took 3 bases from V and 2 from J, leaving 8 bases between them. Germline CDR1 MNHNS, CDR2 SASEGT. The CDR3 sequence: CASSETGAYEQYF. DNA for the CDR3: TGTGCCAGCAGTGAGACGGGAGCCTACGAGCAGTACTTC.

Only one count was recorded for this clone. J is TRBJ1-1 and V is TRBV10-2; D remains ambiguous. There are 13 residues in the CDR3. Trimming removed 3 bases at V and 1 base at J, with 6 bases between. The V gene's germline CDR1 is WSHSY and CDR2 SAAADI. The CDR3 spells CASSDRSNTEAFF. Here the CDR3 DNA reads TGCGCCAGCAGTGACAGATCGAACACTGAAGCTTTCTTT.

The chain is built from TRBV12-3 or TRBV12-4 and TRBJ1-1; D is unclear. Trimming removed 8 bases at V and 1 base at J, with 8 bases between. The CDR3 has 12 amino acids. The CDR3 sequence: CASLAGNTEAFF. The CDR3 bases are TGTGCCAGCCTTGCAGGGAACACTGAAGCTTTCTTT.

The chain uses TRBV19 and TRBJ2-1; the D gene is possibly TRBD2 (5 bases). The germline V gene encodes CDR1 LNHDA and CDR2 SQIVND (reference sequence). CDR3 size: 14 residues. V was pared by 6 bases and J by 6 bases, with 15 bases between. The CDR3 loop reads CASSTGVESNEQFF. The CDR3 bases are TGTGCCAGTAGCACCGGGGTTGAGAGCAATGAGCAGTTCTTC. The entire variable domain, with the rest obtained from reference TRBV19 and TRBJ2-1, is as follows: DGGITQSPKYLFRKEGQNVTLSCEQNLNHDAMYWYRQDPGQGLRLIYYSQIVNDFQKGDIAEGYSVSREKKESFPLTVTSAQKNPTAFYLCASSTGVESNEQFFGPGTRLTVL.

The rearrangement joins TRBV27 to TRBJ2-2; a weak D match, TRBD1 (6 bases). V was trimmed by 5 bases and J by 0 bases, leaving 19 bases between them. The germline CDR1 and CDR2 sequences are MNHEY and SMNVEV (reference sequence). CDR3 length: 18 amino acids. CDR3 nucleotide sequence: TGTGCCAGCAGTCCTACCCCACCGGGACATGCGAACACCGGGGAGCTGTTTTTT. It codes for CASSPTPPGHANTGELFF.

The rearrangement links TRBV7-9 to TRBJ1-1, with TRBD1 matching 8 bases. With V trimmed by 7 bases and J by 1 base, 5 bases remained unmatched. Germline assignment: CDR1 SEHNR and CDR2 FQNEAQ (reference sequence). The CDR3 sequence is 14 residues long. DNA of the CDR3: TGTGCCAGCAAGGGACAGGCGGAGAACACTGAAGCTTTCTTT. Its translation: CASKGQAENTEAFF.

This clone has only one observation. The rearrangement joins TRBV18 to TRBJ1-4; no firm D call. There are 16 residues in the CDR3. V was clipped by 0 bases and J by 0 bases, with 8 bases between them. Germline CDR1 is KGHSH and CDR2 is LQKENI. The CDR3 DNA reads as TGTGCCAGCTCACCACCGGGCCTCGCAACTAATGAAAAACTGTTTTTT. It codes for CASSPPGLATNEKLFF.

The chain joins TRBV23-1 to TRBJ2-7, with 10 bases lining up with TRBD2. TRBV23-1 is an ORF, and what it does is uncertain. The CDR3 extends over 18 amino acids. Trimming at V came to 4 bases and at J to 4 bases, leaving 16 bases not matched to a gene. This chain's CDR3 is CASSRFVLALAGTYEQYF. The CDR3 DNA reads TGCGCCAGCAGTCGATTCGTATTAGCACTAGCGGGAACATACGAGCAGTACTTC.

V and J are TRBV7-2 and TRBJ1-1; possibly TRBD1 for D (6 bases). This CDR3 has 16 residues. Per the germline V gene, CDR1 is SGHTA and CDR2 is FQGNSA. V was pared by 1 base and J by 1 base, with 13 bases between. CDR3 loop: CASSLGYTGSNTEAFF. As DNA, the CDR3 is TGTGCCAGCAGCTTAGGGTATACAGGGTCGAACACTGAAGCTTTCTTT.

DNA for the CDR3: TGTGCCAGCAGCCAAACACAGGGGGTGAGGGAGACCCAGTACTTC. It specifies CASSQTQGVRETQYF. The chain employs TRBV4-2 and TRBJ2-5; TRBD1 aligns across 8 bases. V trimming: 2 bases; J trimming: 5 bases; junction bases outside the gene matches: 7. The germline V gene encodes CDR1 LGHNA and CDR2 YNFKEQ. This CDR3 is built from 15 residues.